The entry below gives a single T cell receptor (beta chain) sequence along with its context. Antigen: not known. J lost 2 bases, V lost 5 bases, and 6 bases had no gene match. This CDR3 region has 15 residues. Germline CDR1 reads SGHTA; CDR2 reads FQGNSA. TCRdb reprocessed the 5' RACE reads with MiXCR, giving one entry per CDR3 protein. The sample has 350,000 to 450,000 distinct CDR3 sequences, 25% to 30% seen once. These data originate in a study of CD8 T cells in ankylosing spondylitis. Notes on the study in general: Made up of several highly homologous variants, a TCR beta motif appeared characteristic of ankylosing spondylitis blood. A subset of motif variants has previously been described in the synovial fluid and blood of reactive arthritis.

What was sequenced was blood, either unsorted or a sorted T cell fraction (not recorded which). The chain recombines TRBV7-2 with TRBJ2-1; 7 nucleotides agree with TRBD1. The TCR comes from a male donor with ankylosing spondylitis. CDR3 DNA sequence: TGTGCCAGCAGCCAGACAGGGAACACCTACAATGAGCAGTTCTTC. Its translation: CASSQTGNTYNEQFF.